Presented here are 24 T cell receptor beta chains from one specimen sequenced in a study of OX40 agonist ivuxolimab in advanced cancers. The repertoire was sequenced with immunoSEQ multiplex PCR; TCRdb's copy has only in-frame clones and lacks some. The table records nearly 110,000 clones, less than 95% of them present only once. Sequenced material: CD4+ or CD8+ T cells sorted from blood, taken in a trial of the OX40 agonist ivuxolimab. The receptors originated from an adult with an advanced solid tumor such as melanoma, head and neck, liver or kidney cancer.

This clone was recorded only once. The chain employs TRBV19 and TRBJ2-3, with 8 bases identical to TRBD1. The germline CDR1 and CDR2 sequences are LNHDA and SQIVND (reference sequence). V dropped 7 bases and J dropped 6; count of bases not matched to a gene: 12. The CDR3 runs to 15 residues. In DNA form, the CDR3 reads TGTGCCAGTACCCGCCCAGGACAGGGTTGGGATACGCAGTATTTT. Its protein product is CASTRPGQGWDTQYF.

The gene calls are TRBV7-2 and TRBJ2-7, with D possibly TRBD2 on 6 matching bases. CDR3 length equals 15 residues. Germline values: CDR1 SGHTA, CDR2 FQGNSA. V lost 1 base to trimming and J lost 4 bases, with 14 bases between them. CDR3 sequence: CASSLGRGRSYEQYF. The DNA for the CDR3 is TGTGCCAGCAGCTTAGGGAGGGGCAGATCATACGAGCAGTACTTC.

The chain has TRBV6-5 and TRBJ2-7, with 9 bases lining up with TRBD1. Germline V CDR1 and CDR2: MNHEY, SVGAGI. CDR3 length equals 12 residues. V gave up 8 bases and J gave up 4 bases; unmatched junction bases: 3. CDR3 bases: TGTGCCAGCGGGGACAGGGCTTACGAGCAGTACTTC. Translation gives CASGDRAYEQYF.

The chain recombines TRBV14 with TRBJ2-7, with D uncertain. This CDR3 spans 14 amino acids. Looked up from germline, CDR1 is SGHDN and CDR2 is FVKESK. V lost 5 bases and J lost 5, with 16 bases in between. The CDR3 spells CASSAHPLWDEQYF. CDR3 coding DNA: TGTGCCAGCAGCGCACACCCCCTTTGGGACGAGCAGTACTTC.

Note on this clone: The same CDR3 can be traced to other DNA sequences in this sample. The gene calls are TRBV19 and TRBJ1-2; TRBD1 is a possible D gene (6 bases). There are 13 residues in the CDR3. The ends were cut back, 6 bases at V and 5 bases at J, with 13 bases in the middle. In germline, CDR1 is LNHDA, CDR2 SQIVND (reference sequence). CDR3 in amino acids: CASSPLGGYGYTF. CDR3 DNA sequence: TGTGCCAGTAGCCCGTTAGGGGGGTATGGCTACACCTTC.

The gene calls are TRBV9 and TRBJ1-5; D perhaps matches TRBD1 (5 bases). Germline assignment: CDR1 SGDLS and CDR2 YYNGEE. Trimming took 7 bases from V and 4 from J, leaving 24 bases between them. The CDR3 has 17 residues. CDR3 nucleotides: TGTGCCAGCGGGTGGAGGGACGGGGGTTTACGGAATCAGCCCCAGCATTTT. Its protein product is CASGWRDGGLRNQPQHF.

This chain links TRBV27 with TRBJ1-3; D gene ambiguous. CDR1 and CDR2 (germline): MNHEY, SMNVEV (reference sequence). With 4 bases removed from V and 0 bases from J, the gap between germline ends came to 7 bases. The CDR3 spans 14 residues. The CDR3 bases are TGTGCCAGCAGTTCCCCGAACTCTGGAAACACCATATATTTT. This codes for CASSSPNSGNTIYF.

This sequence joins TRBV14 and TRBJ2-3, with TRBD2 as a possible D gene (7 bases). Germline V lookup: CDR1 SGHDN, CDR2 FVKESK. The CDR3 contains 14 residues. The ends were cut back, 8 bases at V and 4 bases at J, with 16 bases in the middle. CDR3: CASHEGGGPDTQYF. DNA of the CDR3: TGTGCCAGCCACGAGGGGGGGGGCCCAGATACGCAGTATTTT.

This chain uses TRBV4-1 with TRBJ1-6; D possibly corresponds to TRBD1 (5 bases). V was trimmed by 0 bases and J by 13 bases, leaving 19 bases between them. This CDR3 spans 16 amino acids. In germline, CDR1 is MGHRA, CDR2 YSYEKL. CDR3 region: CASSQDPGTLVWPLHF. The CDR3 bases are TGCGCCAGCAGCCAAGATCCCGGGACTCTAGTTTGGCCCCTCCACTTT.

The gene calls are TRBV5-4 and TRBJ2-5; 8 bases align to TRBD2. This CDR3 contains 13 residues. V gave up 5 bases and J gave up 7 bases; unmatched junction bases: 7. Looked up from germline, CDR1 is SGHNT and CDR2 is YYREEE (reference sequence). For the CDR3, the DNA is TGTGCCAGCAGGGTAGCGGGGTCAAGGACCCAGTACTTC. This sequence encodes CASRVAGSRTQYF.

The chain is built from TRBV5-1 and TRBJ1-3, with 7 bases matching TRBD1. J was trimmed by 0 bases and V by 2 bases; bases with no gene match: 5. The CDR3 is 16 amino acids. The V gene's germline CDR1 is SGHRS and CDR2 YFSETQ. The CDR3 loop is CASSLQTGISGNTIYF. CDR3 nucleotides: TGCGCCAGCAGCTTACAGACAGGGATCTCTGGAAACACCATATATTTT.

The chain links TRBV7-2 to TRBJ2-5, with no clear D. Germline V lookup: CDR1 SGHTA, CDR2 FQGNSA. The CDR3 has 14 amino acids. Trimming shortened V by 5 bases and J by 1 base, and 11 bases separated the two germline ends. CDR3 in amino acids: CASSKSVPQETQYF. CDR3 coding DNA: TGTGCCAGCAGCAAAAGTGTGCCCCAAGAGACCCAGTACTTC.

The V call is TRBV10-3, the J call TRBJ1-4; D gene uncertain. This CDR3 contains 15 residues. CDR1 and CDR2 from the germline V gene are ENHRY and SYGVKD. Trimming stripped 0 bases from V and 5 bases from J, with 10 bases between. The CDR3 sequence: CAISESNGRNEKLFF. Here the CDR3 DNA reads TGTGCCATCAGTGAGTCGAACGGCCGGAATGAAAAACTGTTTTTT.

The gene calls are TRBV6-1 and TRBJ1-1, with 10 bases fitting TRBD1. Per the germline V gene, CDR1 is MNHNS and CDR2 is SASEGT. The V and J ends lost 4 bases and 1 base, in that order; junction bases with no gene match: 9. This CDR3 spans 17 amino acids. The CDR3 sequence is CASSGRGQGISNTEAFF. The DNA for the CDR3 is TGTGCCAGCAGTGGGAGGGGACAGGGGATCTCGAACACTGAAGCTTTCTTT.

The genes are TRBV9 and TRBJ2-3, with D possibly TRBD1 on 5 matching bases. Germline-derived CDR1 and CDR2 are SGDLS and YYNGEE. The germline V and J ends were trimmed by 0 bases and 4 bases, with 12 bases remaining between them. CDR3 length: 15 residues. CDR3 sequence: CASSVVGWGPDTQYF. The CDR3 DNA reads TGTGCCAGCAGCGTAGTAGGGTGGGGCCCAGATACGCAGTATTTT.

The rearrangement joins TRBV7-2 to TRBJ2-3, with 11 nucleotides matching TRBD2. Looked up from germline, CDR1 is SGHTA and CDR2 is FQGNSA. This CDR3 contains 16 residues. Unmatched junction bases numbered 5, after V lost 5 bases and J lost 1 base. The CDR3 DNA follows: TGTGCCAGCAGCGCTAGACTAGCGGGGCGCACAGATACGCAGTATTTT. Residues: CASSARLAGRTDTQYF.

This clone has just one count. This chain joins TRBV7-2 and TRBJ2-1; D gene unclear. The V gene's germline CDR1 is SGHTA and CDR2 FQGNSA. The CDR3 sequence is 12 residues long. V was shortened by 0 bases and J by 6 bases, with 3 bases between the two germline ends. The CDR3 spells CASSLARNEQFF. The CDR3 nucleotides read TGTGCCAGCAGCTTAGCCCGCAATGAGCAGTTCTTC.

The chain has TRBV19 and TRBJ1-6; 9 nucleotides line up with TRBD1. After removal of 3 bases from V and 7 bases from J, the junction contained 1 base not matched to a gene. The germline V gene encodes CDR1 LNHDA and CDR2 SQIVND (reference sequence). The CDR3 covers 14 residues. CDR3 in amino acids: CASSIGTGNSPLHF. The CDR3 DNA reads TGTGCCAGTAGTATCGGGACAGGGAATTCACCCCTCCACTTT.

The chain uses TRBV7-2 and TRBJ1-5, with D possibly matching TRBD1 (6 bases). This CDR3 contains 13 residues. The V end was cut by 4 bases, the J end by 7 bases, with 11 bases between. Germline CDR1 and CDR2: SGHTA and FQGNSA. The CDR3 protein is CASSWGALQPQHF. The CDR3 DNA sequence: TGTGCCAGCAGCTGGGGGGCGTTACAGCCCCAGCATTTT.

This rearrangement joins TRBV19 to TRBJ1-5; D perhaps matches TRBD1 (5 bases). CDR1 and CDR2 (germline): LNHDA, SQIVND (reference sequence). This CDR3 contains 15 residues. V was cut by 5 bases and J by 2 bases, with 13 bases left in between. DNA for the CDR3: TGTGCCAGTAGTCCGGGGGGTTGGGGCAATCAGCCCCAGCATTTT. Encoded protein: CASSPGGWGNQPQHF.

The chain couples TRBV5-5 to TRBJ1-6; D possibly corresponds to TRBD1 (5 bases). The V end was cut by 2 bases, the J end by 0 bases, with 9 bases between. CDR1 is SGHKS, CDR2 YYEKEE, per germline (reference sequence). CDR3 length: 16 amino acids. For the CDR3, the DNA is TGTGCCAGCAGCTTTTTTCAGGGCTCCTATAATTCACCCCTCCACTTT. Protein product: CASSFFQGSYNSPLHF.

CDR3 sequence reads: CASSLLQANYGYTF. CDR3 sequence (DNA): TGCGCCAGCAGCCTGCTTCAAGCTAACTATGGCTACACCTTC. The V and J genes are TRBV5-1 and TRBJ1-2; D gene unclear. CDR1 and CDR2 from the germline V gene are SGHRS and YFSETQ. This CDR3 contains 14 residues. V was trimmed by 4 bases and J by 0 bases, leaving 10 bases between them.

CDR3 in DNA: TGTGCCAGCAGCCCAGGACAAGGGGGCTACACCTTC. Translated, it gives CASSPGQGGYTF. The chain combines TRBV9 with TRBJ1-2; D perhaps matches TRBD1 (5 bases). From germline, CDR1 is SGDLS and CDR2 YYNGEE. Trimming took 4 bases from V and 8 from J, leaving 12 bases between them. This CDR3 comprises 12 residues.

The chain carries TRBV10-3 and TRBJ2-7; TRBD2 is a possible D gene (6 bases). The CDR3 runs to 14 residues. The germline V gene encodes CDR1 ENHRY and CDR2 SYGVKD. V was cut by 4 bases and J by 3 bases, with 13 bases left in between. The DNA of the CDR3 is TGTGCCATCAGTGGGGGGGACGGATTCTACGAGCAGTACTTC. This encodes CAISGGDGFYEQYF.